The next 32 T cell receptor beta chains were all read from a single sample in a study of cytomegalovirus exposure and HLA in healthy donors. The PCR was carried out with 60 Vbeta primers and 13 Jbeta primers. The repertoire was sequenced with immunoSEQ multiplex PCR; TCRdb's copy has only in-frame clones and lacks some. Here the sample spans 150,000 or so clones, less than 90% being singletons. The sequenced sample was PBMCs. These receptors were obtained from a male donor in good health and CMV-seropositive.

The V gene is TRBV6-1, the J gene TRBJ1-3, with unresolved D. Trimming left V 7 bases short and J 2 bases short, with 9 bases between. CDR1 MNHNS and CDR2 SASEGT come from the germline V gene. The CDR3 spans 13 residues. The CDR3 nucleotides are TGTGCCAGCATCACAGATACTGGAAACACCATATATTTT. Its protein is CASITDTGNTIYF.

The CDR3 DNA is TGTGCCACCGGACAGGGAACAGGGGGCAATCAGCCCCAGCATTTT. This codes for CATGQGTGGNQPQHF. The chain has TRBV6-1 and TRBJ1-5; TRBD1 matches at 8 bases. The trim removed 10 bases at V and 2 bases at J, leaving 10 bases unmatched. The CDR3 contains 15 residues. Germline V CDR1 and CDR2: MNHNS, SASEGT.

The rearrangement uses TRBV11-1 and TRBJ2-1; a possible D gene is TRBD2 (5 bases). Trimming removed 5 bases at V and 7 bases at J, with 24 bases between. CDR1 is SGHAT, CDR2 FQDESV, per germline (reference sequence). CDR3 size: 17 residues. The DNA of the CDR3 is TGTGCCAGCAGCCTAAATGTATTTGGGATTAGCGTGAATGAGCAGTTCTTC. This translates into CASSLNVFGISVNEQFF.

This clone was seen a few times. The chain has TRBV6-1 and TRBJ2-2; D may be TRBD1 (6 bases). This CDR3 region has 14 residues. Germline values: CDR1 MNHNS, CDR2 SASEGT. Trimming took off 6 bases at V and 6 bases at J, with 14 bases between the two ends. CDR3 nucleotide sequence: TGTGCCAGCAGGAACTATCAGGGGCCCGGGGAGCTGTTTTTT. Protein product: CASRNYQGPGELFF.

The V call is TRBV30, the J call TRBJ1-4; tentative D call: TRBD1 (6 bases). V was cut by 0 bases and J by 7 bases, with 6 bases left in between. This CDR3 has 12 amino acids. The germline V gene has CDR1 GTSNPN and CDR2 SVGIG (reference sequence). Here the CDR3 reads CAWSVQGEKLFF. The CDR3 DNA is TGTGCCTGGAGTGTACAGGGTGAAAAACTGTTTTTT.

The V and J genes are TRBV27 and TRBJ2-7; TRBD2 aligns across 8 bases. The CDR3 loop spans 13 amino acids. The ends lost 10 bases at V and 7 bases at J; junction bases unmatched: 12. The germline V gene has CDR1 MNHEY and CDR2 SMNVEV (reference sequence). For the CDR3, the DNA is TGTGCCACCAGACGGGAGGGGGTGGTAGAGCAGTACTTC. This translates into CATRREGVVEQYF.

This clone turned up a few times. The genes are TRBV7-3 and TRBJ1-2, with D maybe TRBD1 (5 bases). Germline V gene sequence: CDR1 SGHTA, CDR2 FQGTGA. The CDR3 length is 13 residues. Trimming left V 6 bases short and J 5 bases short, with 13 bases between. In DNA, the CDR3 is TGTGCCAGCAGTCGAGATGCAGGGTATGGCTACACCTTC. Translated: CASSRDAGYGYTF.

This rearrangement joins TRBV16 to TRBJ1-5, with TRBD1 identical over 9 bases. V was clipped by 4 bases and J by 1 base; unmatched bases: 11. The CDR3 runs 18 residues. Germline V gene lookup returns CDR1 KGHSY and CDR2 FQNENV. The CDR3 protein is CASSRSTGTGLSNQPQHF. The CDR3 DNA reads as TGTGCCAGCAGCCGAAGTACCGGGACAGGGCTGAGCAATCAGCCCCAGCATTTT. Full variable domain (remainder filled in from reference TRBV16 and TRBJ1-5): GEEVAQTPKHLVRGEGQKAKLYCAPIKGHSYVFWYQQVLKNEFKFLISFQNENVFDETGMPKERFSAKCLPNSPCSLEIQATKLEDSAVYFCASSRSTGTGLSNQPQHFGDGTRLSIL.

The chain employs TRBV30 and TRBJ1-5; D is possibly TRBD1 (6 bases). V gave up 3 bases and J gave up 5 bases, with 14 bases separating them. CDR1 GTSNPN and CDR2 SVGIG come from the germline V gene (reference sequence). The CDR3 covers 14 residues. The CDR3 DNA reads as TGTGCCTGGAGCGCGGGGGGCAAGTATCAGCCCCAGCATTTT. Translating it yields CAWSAGGKYQPQHF.

V and J are TRBV19 and TRBJ2-7; 14 bases are a match to TRBD2. Germline V gene sequence: CDR1 LNHDA, CDR2 SQIVND (reference sequence). J gave up 5 bases and V 5 bases, and 8 bases lay outside the gene matches. The CDR3 is 16 residues long. In DNA, the CDR3 is TGTGCCAGTAGTCCGAGACTAGCGGGAGGGAGGGACGAGCAGTACTTC. This gives the protein CASSPRLAGGRDEQYF.

V gene TRBV5-4 combines with J gene TRBJ2-1; 8 bases align to TRBD2. Trimming at V came to 2 bases and at J to 0 bases, leaving 1 base not matched to a gene. Germline V gene lookup returns CDR1 SGHNT and CDR2 YYREEE (reference sequence). The length of the CDR3 is 15 residues. CDR3 sequence (DNA): TGTGCCAGCAGCTTAGGACTAGCCTCCTACAATGAGCAGTTCTTC. Translating gives CASSLGLASYNEQFF.

This sequence joins TRBV2 and TRBJ2-5, with 8 bases identical to TRBD2. Germline-derived CDR1 and CDR2 are SNHLY and FYNNEI. V dropped 8 bases and J dropped 1; count of bases not matched to a gene: 3. The CDR3 totals 13 residues. The CDR3 sequence is CASLLAVQETQYF. CDR3 DNA sequence: TGTGCCAGCCTACTAGCGGTCCAAGAGACCCAGTACTTC.

This clone was counted between two and nine times. The chain combines TRBV1 with TRBJ2-1; the D call TRBD2 from the table was never checked on the DNA. TRBV1 is reported as a pseudogene. The CDR3 runs 13 residues. This CDR3 is CTSSIPMVNEQFF. CDR3 sequence (DNA): TGCACCAGCAGCATCCCTATGGTCAATGAGCAGTTCTTC.

This clone was recorded a few times. The chain links TRBV19 to TRBJ2-5; 7 bases agree with TRBD2. Germline CDR1 is LNHDA and CDR2 is SQIVND (reference sequence). V shed 0 bases, J shed 2 bases, and the junction held 6 bases outside the gene matches. This CDR3 spans 16 amino acids. The CDR3 region is CASSIDLVGGQETQYF. In DNA form, the CDR3 reads TGTGCCAGTAGTATAGATCTCGTCGGGGGGCAAGAGACCCAGTACTTC.

The rearrangement uses TRBV9 and TRBJ2-2; 11 nucleotides match TRBD2. Looked up from germline, CDR1 is SGDLS and CDR2 is YYNGEE. The CDR3 consists of 19 residues. The ends lost 2 bases at V and 3 bases at J; junction bases unmatched: 12. The CDR3 bases are TGTGCCAGCAGCGTCCGGACTAGCGGGCGCCCCCGGGACACCGGGGAGCTGTTTTTT. This codes for CASSVRTSGRPRDTGELFF.

The chain links TRBV15 to TRBJ1-1, with D uncertain. The CDR3 totals 13 residues. Germline V lookup: CDR1 LNHNV, CDR2 YYDKDF (reference sequence). V lost 3 bases and J 11 bases, leaving 16 bases between the germline ends. CDR3 sequence reads: CATSRPLLQTAFF. The CDR3 region has the DNA TGTGCCACCAGCAGGCCACTCCTACAGACGGCTTTCTTT.

The chain is built from TRBV28 and TRBJ1-1; 10 positions agree with TRBD1. This CDR3 is built from 16 residues. V lost 6 bases and J lost 5; bases outside the gene matches: 12. In germline, CDR1 is MDHEN, CDR2 SYDVKM. CDR3 sequence: CASSVRTGGSITEAFF. The CDR3 DNA reads as TGTGCCAGCAGCGTCCGGACAGGGGGTTCGATAACTGAAGCTTTCTTT.

The chain recombines TRBV5-4 with TRBJ1-3; D not certain. The length of the CDR3 is 15 residues. The V end was cut by 0 bases, the J end by 2 bases, with 9 bases between. Germline V gives CDR1 SGHNT, CDR2 YYREEE (reference sequence). Written as DNA, the CDR3 is TGTGCCAGCAGCTTGGGGGTGCGGGCTGGAAACACCATATATTTT. It codes for CASSLGVRAGNTIYF.

V and J are TRBV30 and TRBJ2-1; 8 positions match TRBD1. CDR1 and CDR2 (germline): GTSNPN, SVGIG (reference sequence). V shed 5 bases and J 7 bases; nucleotides not matched to a gene: 13. The CDR3 sequence is 15 residues long. CDR3 region: CAWFGRTGSSNEQFF. Written as DNA, the CDR3 is TGTGCCTGGTTTGGACGGACAGGGTCGTCGAATGAGCAGTTCTTC.

CDR3 protein: CASSEAANSYNSPLHF. The CDR3 coding sequence is TGTGCCAGCAGTGAAGCTGCAAACAGCTATAATTCACCCCTCCACTTT. The rearrangement links TRBV6-1 to TRBJ1-6; D gene unclear. The germline V gene has CDR1 MNHNS and CDR2 SASEGT. The CDR3 sequence is 16 residues long. The V end lost 0 bases, the J end lost 3 bases, and 9 bases lay between the germline ends.

In the case of this clone: Within the sample, other DNA sequences also encode this same CDR3. The chain joins TRBV28 to TRBJ1-4, with D uncertain. Germline lookup yields CDR1 MDHEN and CDR2 SYDVKM. The CDR3 runs to 12 residues. V dropped 6 bases and J dropped 11 bases, with 13 bases sitting between them. Written as DNA, the CDR3 is TGTGCCAGCAGCCCGGACGGGGAGAAACTGTTTTTT. Its translation is CASSPDGEKLFF.

The chain carries TRBV4-2 and TRBJ1-6; D is possibly TRBD1 (5 bases). This CDR3 has 15 residues. Germline V gene data show CDR1 as LGHNA and CDR2 as YNFKEQ. Between the trimmed V and J ends, which lost 0 bases and 5 bases, there was a span of 8 bases. The chain's CDR3 is CASSQDQGNNSPLHF. DNA of the CDR3: TGTGCCAGCAGCCAAGATCAGGGTAATAATTCACCCCTCCACTTT.

The V call is TRBV4-2, the J call TRBJ2-7; no clear D. The V end lost 0 bases, the J end lost 0 bases, and 12 bases lay between the germline ends. This CDR3 comprises 16 residues. Germline CDR1 is LGHNA and CDR2 is YNFKEQ. Here the CDR3 DNA reads TGTGCCAGCAGCCAAGATGGGCCGGATAGCTCCTACGAGCAGTACTTC. This encodes CASSQDGPDSSYEQYF.

This clone was found a few times. This rearrangement joins TRBV9 to TRBJ2-1, with 10 nucleotides matching TRBD1. The CDR3 extends over 15 amino acids. The V gene end was trimmed by 0 bases and the J gene end by 7 bases; junction bases not matched to a gene: 4. Germline V lookup: CDR1 SGDLS, CDR2 YYNGEE. The CDR3 DNA is TGTGCCAGCAGCGTAGTCGGACAGGGGGGTAATGAGCAGTTCTTC. Encoded protein: CASSVVGQGGNEQFF. The complete variable domain, with remaining parts taken from reference TRBV9 and TRBJ2-1, reads DSGVTQTPKHLITATGQRVTLRCSPRSGDLSVYWYQQSLDQGLQFLIQYYNGEERAKGNILERFSAQQFPDLHSELNLSSLELGDSALYFCASSVVGQGGNEQFFGPGTRLTVL.

This clone has more than one count but fewer than ten. The chain recombines TRBV14 with TRBJ2-1; tentatively, D is TRBD2 (7 bases). Germline V gene lookup returns CDR1 SGHDN and CDR2 FVKESK. The CDR3 is 14 amino acids. With 6 bases removed from V and 8 bases from J, the gap between germline ends came to 17 bases. The CDR3 coding sequence is TGTGCCAGCAGGGGGGGGCAGGGGAGCGATGAGCAGTTCTTC. Translating it yields CASRGGQGSDEQFF.

The CDR3 reads CASSSGQFYEQYF. CDR3 nucleotides: TGTGCCAGCAGTTCGGGACAGTTCTACGAGCAGTACTTC. The gene calls are TRBV13 and TRBJ2-7; 7 bases align to TRBD1. Trimming at V came to 6 bases and at J to 3 bases, leaving 5 bases not matched to a gene. Germline V gene sequence: CDR1 PRHDT, CDR2 FYEKMQ (reference sequence). CDR3 length equals 13 residues.

The rearrangement joins TRBV7-2 to TRBJ1-2; D is perhaps TRBD1 (6 bases). Trimming stripped 5 bases from V and 4 bases from J, with 17 bases between. Per germline, CDR1 SGHTA and CDR2 FQGNSA. This CDR3 has 15 residues. This CDR3 is CASSGVQGMGYGYTF. The DNA for the CDR3 is TGTGCCAGCAGCGGGGTACAGGGAATGGGCTATGGCTACACCTTC. Full variable domain (outside the CDR3, taken from reference TRBV7-2 and TRBJ1-2): GAGVSQSPSNKVTEKGKDVELRCDPISGHTALYWYRQSLGQGLEFLIYFQGNSAPDKSGLPSDRFSAERTGGSVSTLTIQRTQQEDSAVYLCASSGVQGMGYGYTFGSGTRLTVV.

The gene calls are TRBV9 and TRBJ2-7; D perhaps matches TRBD2 (5 bases). V shed 0 bases and J shed 1 base, with 8 bases lying between them. This CDR3 spans 14 amino acids. In germline, CDR1 is SGDLS, CDR2 YYNGEE. In DNA form, the CDR3 reads TGTGCCAGCAGCGTAGCGAGCGGATCCTACGAGCAGTACTTC. Its protein is CASSVASGSYEQYF.

The genes are TRBV7-3 and TRBJ2-6; D perhaps matches TRBD2 (5 bases). CDR1 and CDR2 (germline): SGHTA, FQGTGA. The CDR3 sequence is 13 residues long. The CDR3, as DNA: TGTTCCCTGCTAGCATCTGGGGCCAACGTCCTGACTTTC. Its translation: CSLLASGANVLTF.

This sequence joins TRBV2 and TRBJ1-1; the D gene is possibly TRBD1 (6 bases). The CDR3 has 14 amino acids. Germline CDR1 is SNHLY and CDR2 is FYNNEI. Trimming cost V 8 bases and J 3 bases, with 16 bases left between them. The CDR3 DNA sequence: TGTGCCAGCGTTGTAGGGGGGGCGGACACTGAAGCTTTCTTT. Amino acid sequence: CASVVGGADTEAFF.

V is TRBV25-1 and J is TRBJ2-3; TRBD1 matches at 7 bases. From germline, CDR1 is MGHDK and CDR2 SYGVNS. The CDR3 is made up of 16 amino acids. The junction had 8 bases not matched to a gene; V was cut back by 1 base and J by 4 bases. The CDR3 DNA is TGTGCCAGCAGTGAATCATTCTCGACAGGGTCAGATACGCAGTATTTT. This gives the protein CASSESFSTGSDTQYF.

J is TRBJ1-6 and V is TRBV7-2; tentative D call: TRBD1 (5 bases). Trimming pared 1 base from V and 2 bases from J, leaving 18 bases between. CDR1 and CDR2 (germline): SGHTA, FQGNSA. This CDR3 comprises 19 residues. CDR3 loop: CASSLEAGQGRPYNSPLHF. In DNA, the CDR3 is TGTGCCAGCAGCTTAGAAGCCGGGCAGGGTAGGCCCTATAATTCACCCCTCCACTTT.